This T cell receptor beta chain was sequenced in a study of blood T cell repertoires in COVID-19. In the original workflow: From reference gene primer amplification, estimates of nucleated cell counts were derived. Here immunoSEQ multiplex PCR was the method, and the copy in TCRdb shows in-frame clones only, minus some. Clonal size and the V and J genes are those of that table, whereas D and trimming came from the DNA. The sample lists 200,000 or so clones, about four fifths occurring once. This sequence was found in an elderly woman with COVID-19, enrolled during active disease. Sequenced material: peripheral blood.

The CDR3 nucleotides read TGCGCCAGCAGCCAAGCTCCACAGGGCACTGAAGCTTTCTTT. Its protein is CASSQAPQGTEAFF. V gene TRBV4-3 combines with J gene TRBJ1-1; maybe TRBD1 (6 bases). V shed 1 base and J shed 4 bases, with 10 bases lying between them. This CDR3 has 14 residues. Germline CDR1 reads LGHNA; CDR2 reads YSLEER.